The rows below give T cell receptor beta chains drawn from one sample of a study of T cells in Graves' hyperthyroidism and ophthalmopathy. In TCRdb, the multiplex PCR reads were re-called with MiXCR into one record per CDR3 protein. In the table there are 550,000 to 700,000 distinct CDR3 sequences, around 45% of which are singletons. The sequenced material came from peripheral blood or thyroid tissue (not recorded which). The receptors were gathered from an adult woman with Graves' disease, either hyperthyroidism or ophthalmopathy (not recorded which). Both conserved end residues are part of each CDR3.

len	v_gene	j_gene	CDR3aa
16	TRBV24-1	TRBJ2-7	CATAGGAGERPYEQYF
12	TRBV20-1	TRBJ2-5	CSASQPQETQYF
18	TRBV2	TRBJ1-1	CATSGSRTGTELNTEAFF
13	TRBV2	TRBJ2-7	CASTYGGFYEQYF
14	TRBV5-1	TRBJ2-5	CASSKTGSGETQYF
9	TRBV29-1	TRBJ1-1	CSKGSEAFF
14	TRBV19	TRBJ1-1	CAMNWDSEYTEAFF
14	TRBV20-1	TRBJ1-2	CSARHDRGNYGYTF
15	TRBV20-1	TRBJ1-5	CSAADTEVPNQPQHF
12	TRBV5-6	TRBJ2-7	CASTSGMSEQYF
14	TRBV12-3/TRBV12-4	TRBJ2-5	CASTLGITGETQYF
11	TRBV29-1	TRBJ1-2	CSVVGGHGYTF
12	TRBV29-1	TRBJ2-3	CSDAGTVSTQYF
14	TRBV2	TRBJ2-5	CASRKQGIGETQYF
18	TRBV10-3	TRBJ2-7	CAISASWAGGRSNYEQYF
15	TRBV12-3/TRBV12-4	TRBJ1-2	CASSLAGQGGYGYTF
15	TRBV9	TRBJ2-7	CASSVDTSLVYEQYF
14	TRBV20-1	TRBJ1-5	CSARGGLSNQPQHF
15	TRBV10-3	TRBJ2-2	CAISISGTITGELFF
15	TRBV5-8	TRBJ1-1	CASSLRHQGGTEAFF
13	TRBV19	TRBJ1-2	CASSTDRGRGYTF
12	TRBV9	TRBJ1-2	CASSGEGHGYTF
13	TRBV6-4	TRBJ2-7	CATTWGAGYEQYF
13	TRBV6-6	TRBJ1-1	CASNKRQNTEAFF
15	TRBV10-3	TRBJ2-5	CAISGSTGRQETQYF
15	TRBV2	TRBJ2-7	CASSALAGGVYEQYF
15	TRBV12-3/TRBV12-4	TRBJ2-5	CASSLMAPTGGTQYF
14	TRBV19	TRBJ2-5	CASSFRQAQETQYF
13	TRBV30	TRBJ2-3	CAWSPGDRDTQYF
14	TRBV5-4	TRBJ2-7	CASSVGQGLYEQYF
17	TRBV2	TRBJ2-2	CASSPSLGRGRTGELFF
13	TRBV2	TRBJ2-7	CASSGTYTYEQYF